What follows are 27 T cell receptor beta chains derived from one specimen sequenced in a study of shared clonotypes between healthy human individuals. The table came from immunoSEQ multiplex PCR; TCRdb's copy has only in-frame clones and leaves some out. The profile shows just over 2,000,000 clones, about 95% of them singletons. CD45RO-negative, CCR7-selected cells formed the naive CD8 fraction, which excluded terminally differentiated effector memory CD45RA+ cells. The sample consisted of naive CD8+ T cells sorted from blood. Receptors were obtained from a man between 18 and 35 years old in good health.

A word on this clone: This sample includes further DNA sequences coding for the same CDR3. V is TRBV2 and J is TRBJ2-1, with D unresolved. Germline CDR1 SNHLY, CDR2 FYNNEI. The CDR3 loop spans 12 amino acids. The V gene lost 3 bases and the J gene lost 4 bases, with 4 bases spanning the gap. The CDR3 DNA sequence: TGTGCCAGCAGTGATGGGTACAATGAGCAGTTCTTC. Residues: CASSDGYNEQFF. Full variable domain (remainder filled in from reference TRBV2 and TRBJ2-1): EPEVTQTPSHQVTQMGQEVILRCVPISNHLYFYWYRQILGQKVEFLVSFYNNEISEKSEIFDDQFSVERPDGSNFTLKIRSTKLEDSAMYFCASSDGYNEQFFGPGTRLTVL.

J is TRBJ2-3 and V is TRBV4-3; D gene uncertain. The CDR3 spans 16 residues. Germline CDR1 reads LGHNA; CDR2 reads YSLEER. Deletions cut 0 bases from V and 0 bases from J, with 10 bases between. The CDR3 sequence is CASSQDPEGSTDTQYF. The CDR3 nucleotides are TGCGCCAGCAGCCAAGATCCCGAAGGTAGCACAGATACGCAGTATTTT.

The gene calls are TRBV6-5 and TRBJ1-6; 7 nucleotides line up with TRBD1. Per the germline V gene, CDR1 is MNHEY and CDR2 is SVGAGI. The CDR3 covers 14 residues. V dropped 4 bases and J dropped 9; count of bases not matched to a gene: 6. The CDR3 nucleotides are TGTGCCAGCAGTTCCGGAGGGGGCGCTTCACCCCTCCACTTT. Translating gives CASSSGGGASPLHF.

The rearrangement uses TRBV18 and TRBJ2-1, with 10 bases that match TRBD2. J was trimmed by 6 bases and V by 3 bases; bases with no gene match: 11. Germline CDR1 KGHSH, CDR2 LQKENI. CDR3 length: 17 residues. The CDR3 sequence is CASSPFGGTSVTNEQFF. In DNA, the CDR3 is TGTGCCAGCTCACCTTTCGGAGGGACTAGCGTAACCAATGAGCAGTTCTTC.

V and J are TRBV6-6 and TRBJ2-3; 9 bases fit TRBD1. The CDR3 covers 15 residues. V lost 4 bases to trimming and J lost 2 bases; unmatched junction nucleotides: 4. Germline CDR1 and CDR2: MNHNY and SVGAGI (reference sequence). CDR3 nucleotide sequence: TGTGCCAGCAGTTGGACAGGGGCCGACACAGATACGCAGTATTTT. This gives the protein CASSWTGADTDTQYF.

This chain uses TRBV2 with TRBJ2-7; D is tentatively TRBD1 or TRBD2 (5 bases each). CDR1 SNHLY and CDR2 FYNNEI come from the germline V gene. The CDR3 extends over 15 amino acids. V was pared by 4 bases and J by 1 base, with 14 bases between. Here the CDR3 reads CASSGPGTLSYEQYF. CDR3 bases: TGTGCCAGCAGTGGTCCAGGGACGTTATCCTACGAGCAGTACTTC.

The chain links TRBV5-6 to TRBJ2-3, with TRBD1 matching 9 bases. The germline V gene encodes CDR1 SGHDT and CDR2 YYEEEE. V was pared by 4 bases and J by 4 bases, with 7 bases of the junction left unmatched. The CDR3 is 15 residues long. The CDR3: CASSAGTGWADTQYF. CDR3 bases: TGTGCCAGCAGCGCCGGGACAGGGTGGGCAGATACGCAGTATTTT. Based on the CDR3 plus reference TRBV5-6 and TRBJ2-3, the full variable domain is DAGVTQSPTHLIKTRGQQVTLRCSPKSGHDTVSWYQQALGQGPQFIFQYYEEEERQRGNFPDRFSGHQFPNYSSELNVNALLLGDSALYLCASSAGTGWADTQYFGPGTRLTVL.

The J gene is TRBJ2-7, the V gene TRBV27; D gene ambiguous. Germline lookup yields CDR1 MNHEY and CDR2 SMNVEV (reference sequence). Trimming took off 1 base at V and 0 bases at J, with 10 bases between the two ends. CDR3 length: 15 amino acids. CDR3 sequence (DNA): TGTGCCAGCAGTTTATTAGCTCGCGGCTCCTACGAGCAGTACTTC. This gives the protein CASSLLARGSYEQYF.

The chain combines TRBV4-3 with TRBJ2-7; possible D gene TRBD1, 6 bases. The CDR3 is made up of 15 amino acids. The germline CDR1 and CDR2 sequences are LGHNA and YSLEER. The V and J ends lost 2 bases and 2 bases respectively, with 13 bases between them. The CDR3 DNA follows: TGCGCCAGCAGCCAATTCCAAGGGGGTACCTACGAGCAGTACTTC. It yields the protein CASSQFQGGTYEQYF.

Comments on this clone: This sample also contains other DNA sequences that code for the same CDR3. The chain links TRBV27 to TRBJ2-7; possible D gene TRBD2, 6 bases. Germline CDR1 is MNHEY and CDR2 is SMNVEV (reference sequence). V lost 5 bases and J lost 4, with 21 bases in between. The CDR3 has 16 residues. As DNA, the CDR3 is TGTGCCAGCAGTCCCTCGGCCGGGAGAATCTCTTACGAGCAGTACTTC. Translation gives CASSPSAGRISYEQYF.

This clone has a single count. V and J are TRBV28 and TRBJ1-4, with D tentatively TRBD1 (6 bases). CDR1 and CDR2 from the germline V gene are MDHEN and SYDVKM. The CDR3 sequence is 14 residues long. With 5 bases removed from V and 5 bases from J, the gap between germline ends came to 12 bases. CDR3 loop: CASSQDRSNEKLFF. In DNA form, the CDR3 reads TGTGCCAGCAGTCAGGACAGATCCAATGAAAAACTGTTTTTT.

The gene calls are TRBV30 and TRBJ2-1; a possible D gene is TRBD1 (6 bases). The CDR3 extends over 15 amino acids. CDR1 GTSNPN and CDR2 SVGIG come from the germline V gene (reference sequence). V dropped 5 bases and J dropped 0 bases, with 14 bases sitting between them. CDR3 in DNA: TGTGCCTGGGATGACAGGTTAAACTCCTACAATGAGCAGTTCTTC. It encodes CAWDDRLNSYNEQFF.

V usage is TRBV2 and J usage is TRBJ2-3; D gene ambiguous. This CDR3 comprises 14 residues. V was cut by 0 bases and J by 1 base, with 5 bases left in between. Germline V gene sequence: CDR1 SNHLY, CDR2 FYNNEI. CDR3 in DNA: TGTGCCAGCAGTGAAGCACGCGGCACAGATACGCAGTATTTT. Encoded protein: CASSEARGTDTQYF.

The genes are TRBV6-6 and TRBJ1-3, with no clear D. Germline lookup yields CDR1 MNHNY and CDR2 SVGAGI (reference sequence). V was cut by 6 bases and J by 4 bases, with 13 bases left in between. This CDR3 has 14 residues. The CDR3 region is CASRPDPGGNTIYF. The CDR3 bases are TGTGCCAGCAGACCAGACCCCGGCGGAAACACCATATATTTT.

This chain joins TRBV6-5 and TRBJ2-7, with D possibly matching TRBD2 (5 bases). V lost 2 bases and J lost 7, with 9 bases in between. Germline lookup yields CDR1 MNHEY and CDR2 SVGAGI. This CDR3 comprises 12 residues. The CDR3 region is CASSYPTGEQYF. The CDR3 DNA reads TGTGCCAGCAGTTACCCGACGGGGGAGCAGTACTTC.

This clone was recorded once. This chain connects TRBV11-1 to TRBJ1-5; perhaps TRBD1 as D (5 bases). CDR3 length: 18 residues. The V and J ends lost 3 bases and 0 bases respectively, with 18 bases between them. The germline V gene encodes CDR1 SGHAT and CDR2 FQDESV (reference sequence). The CDR3 spells CASSFDAQAADSNQPQHF. The CDR3 nucleotides read TGTGCCAGCAGCTTCGACGCACAGGCCGCCGATAGCAATCAGCCCCAGCATTTT.

This clone appeared a single time. The J gene is TRBJ2-7, the V gene TRBV4-1, with D tentatively TRBD1 (5 bases). CDR3 length equals 14 residues. Germline V gene data show CDR1 as MGHRA and CDR2 as YSYEKL. V shed 2 bases and J shed 2 bases, with 10 bases lying between them. The CDR3 loop reads CASSQRAGPYEQYF. The CDR3 DNA follows: TGCGCCAGCAGCCAACGTGCAGGGCCCTACGAGCAGTACTTC.

V is TRBV4-1 and J is TRBJ2-3, with 13 bases matching TRBD2. This CDR3 region has 19 residues. The V gene end was trimmed by 1 base and the J gene end by 3 bases; junction bases not matched to a gene: 10. Germline CDR1 is MGHRA and CDR2 is YSYEKL. DNA for the CDR3: TGCGCCAGCAGCCAAGGCCCCCCCTCGACTAGCGGGAGGACAGATACGCAGTATTTT. It encodes CASSQGPPSTSGRTDTQYF.

Notes on this clone: Sequence at one end of the junction differs from germline and may be a read error. The J gene is TRBJ1-1, the V gene TRBV11-2; 10 nucleotides align to TRBD1. There are 16 residues in the CDR3. Germline V CDR1 and CDR2: SGHAT, FQNNGV. The CDR3 bases are TGTGCCACCTCAGGCGGGACAGGGGTGGGGAACACTAAAGCTTTCTTT. Translation gives CATSGGTGVGNTKAFF.

Notes on this clone: A read error may be the cause here, since a much bigger clone is one base away. Other nucleotide sequences from this sample produce the same CDR3. The CDR3 loop is CASSLGAGNTEAFF. CDR3 bases: TGTGCCAGCAGCTTGGGGGCAGGGAACACTGAAGCTTTCTTT. This chain uses TRBV7-8 with TRBJ1-1, with a possible D match to TRBD1 (6 bases). The V gene lost 3 bases and the J gene lost 1 base, with 9 bases spanning the gap. Germline V CDR1 and CDR2: SGHVS, FQNEAQ. The CDR3 contains 14 residues.

The count of this clone is one. The rearrangement uses TRBV5-6 and TRBJ1-2, with 7 bases matching TRBD1. The junction had 4 bases not matched to a gene; V was cut back by 5 bases and J by 0 bases. This CDR3 has 14 amino acids. Germline loops: CDR1 SGHDT, CDR2 YYEEEE. The CDR3 sequence: CASREGTANYGYTF. CDR3 coding DNA: TGTGCCAGCAGAGAGGGGACAGCTAACTATGGCTACACCTTC. Supplemented by reference TRBV5-6 and TRBJ1-2, the full variable domain reads DAGVTQSPTHLIKTRGQQVTLRCSPKSGHDTVSWYQQALGQGPQFIFQYYEEEERQRGNFPDRFSGHQFPNYSSELNVNALLLGDSALYLCASREGTANYGYTFGSGTRLTVV.

This clone has a single count. The rearrangement links TRBV2 to TRBJ2-3; perhaps D is TRBD1 or TRBD2 (6 bases each). This CDR3 has 15 residues. The V end lost 0 bases, the J end lost 1 base, and 8 bases lay between the germline ends. CDR1 is SNHLY, CDR2 FYNNEI, per germline. CDR3 protein: CASSEAGGGTDTQYF. In DNA, the CDR3 is TGTGCCAGCAGTGAAGCCGGGGGCGGCACAGATACGCAGTATTTT.

This chain joins TRBV19 and TRBJ1-4, with TRBD1 matching 7 bases. Germline V lookup: CDR1 LNHDA, CDR2 SQIVND (reference sequence). The CDR3 is 15 amino acids. Trimming at V came to 6 bases and at J to 8 bases, leaving 12 bases not matched to a gene. CDR3 DNA sequence: TGTGCCAGTAGCCCATGGGGGGACAGTGAAGAAAAACTGTTTTTT. Translation gives CASSPWGDSEEKLFF.

As for this clone: Other nucleotide sequences in the sample specify the same CDR3. The chain carries TRBV4-1 and TRBJ2-7; TRBD2 matches at 7 bases. The ends lost 0 bases at V and 4 bases at J; junction bases unmatched: 3. Germline V lookup: CDR1 MGHRA, CDR2 YSYEKL. The CDR3 runs 14 residues. The CDR3 region is CASSQEGREYEQYF. The CDR3 coding sequence is TGCGCCAGCAGCCAAGAAGGGAGGGAGTACGAGCAGTACTTC.

V and J are TRBV5-3 and TRBJ2-7; D is uncertain. TRBV5-3 is known as an ORF, though its function is uncertain. Trimming took 0 bases from V and 5 from J, leaving 24 bases between them. The CDR3 is 18 residues long. The CDR3 reads CARSLVPRVEGLQNEQYF. The DNA of the CDR3 is TGTGCCAGAAGCTTGGTCCCACGGGTGGAAGGGCTACAAAACGAGCAGTACTTC.

V gene TRBV30 combines with J gene TRBJ1-2; D call uncertain. CDR3 length equals 11 residues. Germline values: CDR1 GTSNPN, CDR2 SVGIG (reference sequence). The ends were cut back, 4 bases at V and 6 bases at J, with 9 bases in the middle. CDR3 nucleotide sequence: TGTGCCTGGATATTCTCGGATGGCTACACCTTC. This encodes CAWIFSDGYTF. Complete variable domain (other parts from reference TRBV30 and TRBJ1-2): SQTIHQWPATLVQPVGSPLSLECTVEGTSNPNLYWYRQAAGRGLQLLFYSVGIGQISSEVPQNLSASRPQDRQFILSSKKLLLSDSGFYLCAWIFSDGYTFGSGTRLTVV.

The chain uses TRBV6-5 and TRBJ2-7, with 8 bases lining up with TRBD2. Per the germline V gene, CDR1 is MNHEY and CDR2 is SVGAGI. V lost 6 bases to trimming and J lost 6 bases; unmatched junction nucleotides: 7. The CDR3 is 13 residues long. CDR3 sequence reads: CASSPRGGLEQYF. In DNA, the CDR3 is TGTGCCAGCAGCCCTCGGGGGGGCCTCGAGCAGTACTTC.